This TCR beta chain derives from a study of blood T cell repertoires in COVID-19. Study context: The samples span acute and convalescent COVID-19 from the United States, Italy and Spain. Sample material is recorded as cDNA or gDNA derived from T cells, B-cell-depleted T cells, or PBMCs.

As handled by the study authors: Reference gene primer amplification gave estimated nucleated cell counts. Sequencing used immunoSEQ multiplex PCR; TCRdb keeps in-frame clones, though not all of them. The DNA gave D and trimming, while V, J and clone size come from that table. The repertoire holds about 46,000 clones, about 87% seen once, with less than 9% in the top ten. CDR1 and CDR2 (germline): SGHTA, FQGNSA. The CDR3 is 14 amino acids. V was cut by 4 bases and J by 2 bases, with 8 bases left in between. The chain employs TRBV7-2 and TRBJ1-4; D remains ambiguous. Material: peripheral blood. This receptor was identified in a man aged 45 to 65 with acute or convalescent COVID-19. The CDR3 bases are TGTGCCAGCAGCTACCAGGCTACTAATGAAAAACTGTTTTTT. This encodes CASSYQATNEKLFF.